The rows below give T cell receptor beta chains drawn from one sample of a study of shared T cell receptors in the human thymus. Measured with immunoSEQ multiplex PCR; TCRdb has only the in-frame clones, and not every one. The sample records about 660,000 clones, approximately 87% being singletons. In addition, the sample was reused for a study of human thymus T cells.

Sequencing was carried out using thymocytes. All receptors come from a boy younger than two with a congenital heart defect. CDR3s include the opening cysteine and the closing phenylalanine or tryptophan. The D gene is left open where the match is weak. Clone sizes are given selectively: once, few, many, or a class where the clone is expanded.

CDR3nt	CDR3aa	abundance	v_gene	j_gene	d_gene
TGTGCCAGTAGTACCGACAGGGTGAACACTGAAGCTTTCTTT	CASSTDRVNTEAFF	few	TRBV19	TRBJ1-1	TRBD1
TGTGCCAGCAGTTATGAACTTTTCTACGAGCAGTACTTC	CASSYELFYEQYF	.	TRBV6-6	TRBJ2-7	.
TGTGCCAGCAGTGAACCACCGCGGGGGCGATGTTCACCCCTCCACTTT	CASSEPPRGRCSPLHF	.	TRBV6-1	TRBJ1-6	.
TGTGCCAGCAGCTTGTTCTCTCGGGGAAGTGGCGTGTACGAGCAGTACTTC	CASSLFSRGSGVYEQYF	.	TRBV5-5	TRBJ2-7	.
TGTGCCAGCAGCTACCCCTTGGGACTGTCGGGCACAGATACGCAGTATTTT	CASSYPLGLSGTDTQYF	.	TRBV7-8	TRBJ2-3	.
TGTGCCAGCAGTTTTCATAAAAACAGGGAGTTCTATGGCTACACCTTC	CASSFHKNREFYGYTF	.	TRBV28	TRBJ1-2	.
TGTGCCAGCAGCCAGCCGGGACAGGGAAGCTACGAGCAGTACTTC	CASSQPGQGSYEQYF	.	TRBV14	TRBJ2-7	TRBD1
TGTGCCAGCAGCTTAGTATCGGCGGGACAGAGCGGCAATGAGCAGTTCTTC	CASSLVSAGQSGNEQFF	.	TRBV7-4	TRBJ2-1	.
TGTGCCAGCAGTTATTCCCGACAGGGCTACTATGGCTACACCTTC	CASSYSRQGYYGYTF	.	TRBV6-5	TRBJ1-2	TRBD1
TGCGCCAGCAGCAAGACGACCCGGGACAGTGTTTCCTACGAGCAGTACTTC	CASSKTTRDSVSYEQYF	.	TRBV5-1	TRBJ2-7	TRBD1
TGTGCCACCCTAAGGGGACTAGCGGTGACGTACCAAGAGACCCAGTACTTC	CATLRGLAVTYQETQYF	.	TRBV7-2	TRBJ2-5	TRBD2
TGTGCCAGCGGCCCGGGACTCAGAGTCAATGAGCAGTTCTTC	CASGPGLRVNEQFF	.	TRBV9	TRBJ2-1	.
TGTGCCAGCAGCCTGAGACCGAGACAGGGATCCTACGAGCAGTACTTC	CASSLRPRQGSYEQYF	.	TRBV5-5	TRBJ2-7	TRBD1
TGTGCCAGCAGCTTAGCACCCGGGACAGCAACTAATGAAAAACTGTTTTTT	CASSLAPGTATNEKLFF	.	TRBV7-9	TRBJ1-4	TRBD1
TGCGCCAGCAGCCAGGGACAGGATGGGGAAGGGCCCTCCTACGAGCAGTACTTC	CASSQGQDGEGPSYEQYF	.	TRBV4-1	TRBJ2-7	TRBD1
TGTGCCATTATGACAGGGGAGAAGAAAAAACTGTTTTTT	CAIMTGEKKKLFF	.	TRBV30	TRBJ1-4	TRBD1
TGTGCCAGCAGCGTACTGGTGCGGGGAAGTGAAGCTTTCTTT	CASSVLVRGSEAFF	.	TRBV9	TRBJ1-1	.
TGTGCCAGCAACCCAGGGCGGAGCTCCTACGAGCAGTACTTC	CASNPGRSSYEQYF	.	TRBV27	TRBJ2-7	.
TGTGCCAGCTCAATCTTAACTCCCGAGCAGTTCTTC	CASSILTPEQFF	.	TRBV18	TRBJ2-1	.
TGTGCCAGTAGTATGAGAGGACAAACTCCTGGTGGCTACACCTTC	CASSMRGQTPGGYTF	.	TRBV19	TRBJ1-2	.
TGTGCCAGCAGCCGTCTGGGGACTAGCGGAGGTCATGAGCAGTTCTTC	CASSRLGTSGGHEQFF	once	TRBV7-2	TRBJ2-1	TRBD2
TGTGCCAGCAGGGGGACAGGGATAGGTGGCTACACCTTC	CASRGTGIGGYTF	.	TRBV9	TRBJ1-2	TRBD1
TGTGCCAGCAGCGTTCCTGGGACAGGGTTCGCCGGGGAGCTGTTTTTT	CASSVPGTGFAGELFF	once	TRBV9	TRBJ2-2	TRBD1
TGTGCCAGTAGGGTCGACATGAACACTGAAGCTTTCTTT	CASRVDMNTEAFF	.	TRBV19	TRBJ1-1	.
TGTGCCAGCAGTTACCTCGAAGGCGGGAACACCGGGGAGCTGTTTTTT	CASSYLEGGNTGELFF	once	TRBV6-5	TRBJ2-2	.
TGTGCCAGCAGCGTGGACACCCTCTCTGGAAACACCATATATTTT	CASSVDTLSGNTIYF	.	TRBV7-6	TRBJ1-3	.
TGTGCCAGCAGCTTTCCAGGGGTTATGGGCGAGCAGTACTTC	CASSFPGVMGEQYF	.	TRBV5-4	TRBJ2-7	.
TGCGCCAGCAGCTTGGACAGGGACTATGGCTACACCTTC	CASSLDRDYGYTF	.	TRBV5-1	TRBJ1-2	.
TGCGCCAGCAGCCAAGCCTCTACCCGGACTAGCGAGGAAGATACGCAGTATTTT	CASSQASTRTSEEDTQYF	once	TRBV4-3	TRBJ2-3	TRBD2
TGTGCCAGCAGCGTAGAGGCCGGGGACAATCAGCCCCAGCATTTT	CASSVEAGDNQPQHF	.	TRBV9	TRBJ1-5	.
TGTGCCAGCAGCTTAGGGAAGGGGCGAGCGAAGGAGCAGTACTTC	CASSLGKGRAKEQYF	.	TRBV13	TRBJ2-7	.
TGTGCCAGCTCACCGGTAGGGGAAGGGGAAAAACTGTTTTTT	CASSPVGEGEKLFF	.	TRBV18	TRBJ1-4	.
TGCGCCAGCAGGCAACAGGGCTCTGGAAACACCATATATTTT	CASRQQGSGNTIYF	.	TRBV4-3	TRBJ1-3	.
TGTGCCAGCAAACCTCCGGGACAGGCTAATGAAAAACTGTTTTTT	CASKPPGQANEKLFF	.	TRBV7-3	TRBJ1-4	TRBD1
TGTGCCAGCAGTGATATAGGGACAGGGAAAGGACGGAGCAATCAGCCCCAGCATTTT	CASSDIGTGKGRSNQPQHF	few	TRBV2	TRBJ1-5	TRBD1
TGTGCCAGCAGTAGACTACAATCTCTACCCAATGAGCAGTTCTTC	CASSRLQSLPNEQFF	.	TRBV6-4	TRBJ2-1	.
TGTGCCAGTAGTATAAACGGGAGGCACTATGGCTACACCTTC	CASSINGRHYGYTF	.	TRBV19	TRBJ1-2	.
TGTGCCAGCTTCAGGGATGGCTACACCTTC	CASFRDGYTF	few	TRBV10-3	TRBJ1-2	.
TGTGCCAGCAGCCGGGGATTCACCGGGGAGCTGTTTTTT	CASSRGFTGELFF	.	TRBV7-3	TRBJ2-2	.
TGTGCCAGCAGTATGGGCCTAGCGGGCCACAATGAGCAGTTCTTC	CASSMGLAGHNEQFF	.	TRBV5-4	TRBJ2-1	TRBD2
TGCAGCGTTGAAGTCTCGGCCCACTGCGGGCAGTACTTC	CSVEVSAHCGQYF	.	TRBV29-1	TRBJ2-7	.
TGCGCCAGCGGAGAAAGCCAGCCCCAGCATTTT	CASGESQPQHF	.	TRBV10-2	TRBJ1-5	.
TGTGCCAGCAGCCGGACTAGCGGGAGTAACGGTGAGACCCAGTACTTC	CASSRTSGSNGETQYF	.	TRBV5-6	TRBJ2-5	TRBD2
TGCGCCAGCAGCCACGCGGGAGTTACTAGCGGGGGGGCCGTTTATTTCTACAATGAGCAGTTCTTC	CASSHAGVTSGGAVYFYNEQFF	once	TRBV4-1	TRBJ2-1	TRBD2
TGTGCCAGCAGCACAGGGGCCGAAATACTGGGGGAGCAGTACTTC	CASSTGAEILGEQYF	few	TRBV5-4	TRBJ2-7	TRBD1
TGTGCCAGCAGTTGTCCCGGACAGGGGGCGGAGAATGAGCAGTTCTTC	CASSCPGQGAENEQFF	.	TRBV27	TRBJ2-1	TRBD1
TGTGCCAGCTCACGAGTGCTGACCTACGAGCAGTACTTC	CASSRVLTYEQYF	.	TRBV18	TRBJ2-7	.
TGTGCCTGGAGTGGGACTAGCCCCAATGAGCAGTTCTTC	CAWSGTSPNEQFF	.	TRBV30	TRBJ2-1	TRBD2
TGTGCCAGTAGTTTGTTACCATTTCGGGTAGAAAGAAAACTGTTTTTT	CASSLLPFRVERKLFF	.	TRBV19	TRBJ1-4	.
TGTGCCAGCGCTCTGGGACAGGGCTCCTACAATGAGCAGTTCTTC	CASALGQGSYNEQFF	.	TRBV5-6	TRBJ2-1	TRBD1
TGTGCCAGCAGTTATCTTAACTACCCCAAGTCAGATACGCAGTATTTT	CASSYLNYPKSDTQYF	.	TRBV6-6	TRBJ2-3	.
TGTGCCAGCAGCTTAACCGCGACAACTAATGAAAAACTGTTTTTT	CASSLTATTNEKLFF	.	TRBV7-2	TRBJ1-4	.
TGCGCCAGCAGCCCCCTGTTGGATACGCAGTATTTT	CASSPLLDTQYF	.	TRBV4-3	TRBJ2-3	.
TGTGCCAGCATACATACGGACAGGGCCGGCTATGGCTACACCTTC	CASIHTDRAGYGYTF	.	TRBV28	TRBJ1-2	TRBD1
TGTGCCAGCAGTGACCCCTTCACCGGGGAGCTGTTTTTT	CASSDPFTGELFF	.	TRBV6-4	TRBJ2-2	.
TGTGCCAGCAGCTTTATAGTGGGGGCCGGGAATGAGCAGTTCTTC	CASSFIVGAGNEQFF	.	TRBV7-6	TRBJ2-1	.
TGTGCCAGCAGCTTTTTACGAGAGCGGCGGACCCAGTACTTC	CASSFLRERRTQYF	.	TRBV5-6	TRBJ2-5	.
TGTGCCAGCAGCCCACGGGACAGGGCCTCCTACGAGCAGTACTTC	CASSPRDRASYEQYF	.	TRBV9	TRBJ2-7	TRBD1
TGTGCCAGCAGAGCGCGGGCCAGCACCGGGGAGCTGTTTTTT	CASRARASTGELFF	.	TRBV7-8	TRBJ2-2	.